This paragraph reports one T cell receptor beta chain. Its matching antigen is unknown. No infections or other immune events were documented during collection. Sequencing was performed with immunoSEQ multiplex PCR; in TCRdb, only in-frame clones are kept and a portion is missing. Here the sample spans tens of thousands of clones, 75% to 90% being singletons. This entry is derived from a study of identifying expanded T cells in peripheral blood. Notes on the study in general: Roughly two-week clone count variance significantly increased as total template count grew. Around 1.2 clones differed between technical replicates, versus approximately 17 and 20 over time.

Sequencing input: blood. The sequence was obtained from a person aged 18 to 75 in good health.

In nucleotides, the CDR3 is TGTGCCAGCAGAGGGGGACTCTACGAGCAGTACTTC. Amino acids: CASRGGLYEQYF. The V and J genes are TRBV11-2 and TRBJ2-7; either TRBD1 or TRBD2 may supply D (6 bases each). CDR1 is SGHAT, CDR2 FQNNGV, per germline. The CDR3 covers 12 residues. Trimming removed 6 bases from V and 3 bases from J, with 9 bases in between. The full variable domain, its missing parts supplied by reference TRBV11-2 and TRBJ2-7, is EAGVAQSPRYKIIEKRQSVAFWCNPISGHATLYWYQQILGQGPKLLIQFQNNGVVDDSQLPKDRFSAERLKGVDSTLKIQPAKLEDSAVYLCASRGGLYEQYFGPGTRLTVT.